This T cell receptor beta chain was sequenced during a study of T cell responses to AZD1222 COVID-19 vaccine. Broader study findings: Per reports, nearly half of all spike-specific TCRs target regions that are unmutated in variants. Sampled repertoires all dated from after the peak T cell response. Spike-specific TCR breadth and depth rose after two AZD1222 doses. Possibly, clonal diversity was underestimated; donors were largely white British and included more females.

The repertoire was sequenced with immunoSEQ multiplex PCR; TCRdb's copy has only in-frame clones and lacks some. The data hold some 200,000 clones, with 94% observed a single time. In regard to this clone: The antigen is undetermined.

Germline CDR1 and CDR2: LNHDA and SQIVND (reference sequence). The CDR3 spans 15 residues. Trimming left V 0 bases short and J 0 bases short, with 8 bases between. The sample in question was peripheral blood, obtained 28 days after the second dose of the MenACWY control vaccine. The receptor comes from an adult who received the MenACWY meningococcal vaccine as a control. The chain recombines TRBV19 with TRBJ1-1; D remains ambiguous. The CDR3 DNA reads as TGTGCCAGTAGTATAGATCGTCCGGTGAACACTGAAGCTTTCTTT. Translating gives CASSIDRPVNTEAFF.